The T cell receptor beta chain under discussion was sequenced for a study of T cells in Graves' hyperthyroidism and ophthalmopathy. A few counts support this clonotype. Deletions cut 4 bases from V and 5 bases from J, with 17 bases between. Germline V gene lookup returns CDR1 LGHNA and CDR2 YSLEER. The CDR3 totals 16 residues. Amplified TCR beta CDR3 regions derived from RNA transcripts. When the TCR CDR3 underwent first-round RT-PCR, the HTBI primer set was used. One entry per CDR3 protein, called by TCRdb with MiXCR from the multiplex PCR reads. The sample yields about 290,000 distinct CDR3 sequences, 10% to 15% seen once.

This clonotype was obtained from a woman in her 30s with Graves' hyperthyroidism that later progressed to Graves' ophthalmopathy. Sample: blood. The chain combines TRBV4-3 with TRBJ1-4; D is perhaps TRBD1 (5 bases). The CDR3 region has the DNA TGCGCCAGCAGCCGAGTTAGCAGGGCCTTAAATGAAAAACTGTTTTTT. This sequence encodes CASSRVSRALNEKLFF.